Detailed here is one T cell receptor (beta chain). Its recognized antigen is unknown. No base quality values were provided; no much bigger clone lies one nucleotide off. The data stem from a study of blood T cell repertoires in COVID-19 (TCRdb year 2020). Notes on the research overall: Samples covering the acute and convalescent phases of COVID-19 were provided by collaborators in the United States, Italy and Spain. The material from the prospective study consisted of cDNA or gDNA derived from T cells, B-cell-depleted T cells, or PBMCs. A freely available public database, intended as a resource for researchers studying the immune response to SARS-CoV-2, is where the repertoires were released. Sample metadata almost always included a de-identified subject ID, COVID-19 status, age in years and sex. Subjects who had been exposed to COVID-19, were actively infected with it, or had recovered from it provided the deeply sampled blood TCRbeta repertoires that made up the dataset. Where available, HLA class I and class II types were obtained from metadata supplied by the sample provider rather than from assay-based typing. The samples were drawn from the first 160 participants of the ongoing ImmuneRACE study and from 1,254 subjects provided by 6 global collaborators. Broader findings and caveats from the paper: The quantity of clinical and demographic metadata differed by source and by participant and was supplied without curation.

In Seattle, one collaborating source enrolled patients while the infection was active and tracked those patients longitudinally over the course of disease. The collaborating institutions used their own protocols to collect whole blood in K2EDTA tubes. Collaborator samples were shipped for TCRbeta analysis as frozen whole blood, isolated PBMCs, or DNA extracted from either sample type. The immunoSEQ Assay, a bias-controlled multiplex PCR, was used to amplify TCRbeta CDR3 regions from genomic DNA. Processing in the source paper ran as follows. Nucleated cell counts per sample were estimated from amplification of reference gene primers within the assay. To quantify the absolute abundance of each unique TCRbeta CDR3 rearrangement, sequence reads were collapsed and filtered. For each sample, productive Simpson clonality was calculated by taking the square root of Simpson's diversity index across productive rearrangements. TCRdb stores this immuneACCESS table with in-frame sequences only. Part of the clones is absent; in the studies checked, under half of the shortfall reflects unresolved V genes, and no reason is known for the rest. Clone size and the V and J calls come from that table; the DNA yielded D and trimming. The sample includes about 150,000 clones, with over 75% observed a single time. The ten largest make up roughly an eighth of the sample.

The sequenced sample consisted of peripheral blood. The receptor was isolated from a man between 18 and 29 years old with COVID-19, enrolled during active disease.

CDR3 region: CASSEGLAGPHEQYF. The DNA sequence follows: TGCGCCAGCAGTGAGGGACTAGCGGGACCCCACGAGCAGTACTTC. The V and J segments used are TRBV10-2 and TRBJ2-7; 12 central bases correspond to TRBD2. The germline V gene supplies CDR1 WSHSY and CDR2 SAAADI. CDR3 length: 15 amino acids, cysteine to phenylalanine. Kept here is only the CDR3 DNA, which spans 45 bases and is read in frame from base 1. V is cut back by 2 bases and J by 5 bases, with 4 bases in the junction unmatched.